Listed below are T cell receptor beta chains from one sample, sequenced in a study of Ad26.COV2.S vaccination and SARS-CoV-2 variants. Sequencing used immunoSEQ multiplex PCR; TCRdb keeps in-frame clones, though not all of them. The sample contains 350,000 to 550,000 clones, roughly nine tenths of which appear only once. The sequenced sample was peripheral blood, obtained in a trial of Ad26.COV2.S vaccine versus placebo. The receptors come from a person aged 18-65 years who received the Ad26.COV2.S COVID-19 vaccine or a placebo. The conserved cysteine and the conserved F or W are not part of the CDR3 here.

cdr3_length: 9; j_call: TRBJ2-1; v_call: TRBV20-1; cdr3_aa: SARAGPTGF
cdr3_length: 13; j_call: TRBJ2-1; v_call: TRBV18; cdr3_aa: ASSPGTGTWNEQF
cdr3_length: 14; j_call: TRBJ2-3; v_call: TRBV7-2; cdr3_aa: ASSFIMASRADTQY
cdr3_length: 12; j_call: TRBJ2-3; v_call: TRBV20-1; cdr3_aa: SASVDRGRDTQY
cdr3_length: 11; j_call: TRBJ1-6; v_call: TRBV6-2/TRBV6-3; cdr3_aa: ASSYFLNSPLH
cdr3_length: 13; j_call: TRBJ2-7; v_call: TRBV5-1; cdr3_aa: ASSLVTGLFYEQY
cdr3_length: 12; j_call: TRBJ2-5; v_call: TRBV2; cdr3_aa: ASSELTSGETQY
cdr3_length: 12; j_call: TRBJ2-2; v_call: TRBV24-1; cdr3_aa: ATSVEWGAGELF
cdr3_length: 11; j_call: TRBJ2-3; v_call: TRBV7-3; cdr3_aa: ASSSQNRNTQY
cdr3_length: 14; j_call: TRBJ2-1; v_call: TRBV18; cdr3_aa: ASSPDGGPLGREQF
cdr3_length: 11; j_call: TRBJ2-7; v_call: TRBV29-1; cdr3_aa: SAAGTVDYEQY
cdr3_length: 13; j_call: TRBJ2-2; v_call: TRBV7-9; cdr3_aa: ASRARSQGAGELF
cdr3_length: 12; j_call: TRBJ1-1; v_call: TRBV15; cdr3_aa: ATSSFILGTEAF
cdr3_length: 12; j_call: TRBJ2-7; v_call: TRBV27; cdr3_aa: ASSLRQGRYEQY
cdr3_length: 12; j_call: TRBJ1-1; v_call: TRBV7-2; cdr3_aa: ASSLEGRNTEAF